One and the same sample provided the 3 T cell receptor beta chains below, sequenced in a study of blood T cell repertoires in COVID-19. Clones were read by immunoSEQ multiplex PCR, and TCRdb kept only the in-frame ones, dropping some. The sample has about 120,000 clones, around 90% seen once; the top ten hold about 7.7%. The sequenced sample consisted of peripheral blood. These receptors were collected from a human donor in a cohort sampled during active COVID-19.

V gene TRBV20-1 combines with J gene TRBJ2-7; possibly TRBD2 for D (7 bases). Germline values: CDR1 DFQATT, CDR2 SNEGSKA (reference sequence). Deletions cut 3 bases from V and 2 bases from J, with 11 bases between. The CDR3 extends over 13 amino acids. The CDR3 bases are TGCAGTGCTAGTTGGCGGGGGCCCTACGAGCAGTACTTC. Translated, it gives CSASWRGPYEQYF.

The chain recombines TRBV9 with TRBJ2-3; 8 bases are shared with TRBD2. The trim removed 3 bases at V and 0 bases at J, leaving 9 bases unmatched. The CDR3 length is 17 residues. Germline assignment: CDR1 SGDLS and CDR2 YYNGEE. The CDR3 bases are TGTGCCAGCAGCGCCCTGGGTGGCGGGGGGAGCACAGATACGCAGTATTTT. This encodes CASSALGGGGSTDTQYF.

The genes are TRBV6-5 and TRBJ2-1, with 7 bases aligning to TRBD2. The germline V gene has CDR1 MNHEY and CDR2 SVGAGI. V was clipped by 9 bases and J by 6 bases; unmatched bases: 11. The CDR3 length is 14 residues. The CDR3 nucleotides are TGTGCCAGTAAGCGGGACGAGGCCGTCAATGAGCAGTTCTTC. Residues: CASKRDEAVNEQFF.